This T cell receptor beta chain was profiled in a study of blood T cell repertoires in COVID-19. Source study methods: Amplification from reference gene primers served as the basis for estimated nucleated cell counts. Sequenced by immunoSEQ multiplex PCR; TCRdb stores in-frame clones only, minus some. V, J and clone size derive from that table, while D and trimming were established from the DNA sequence. The sample carries roughly 49,000 clones, more than 70% recorded once. CDR3 length equals 15 residues. The V and J ends lost 0 bases and 6 bases, in that order; junction bases with no gene match: 6. Germline V gene data show CDR1 as SGHDN and CDR2 as FVKESK.

The V and J genes are TRBV14 and TRBJ1-2; 8 bases are a match to TRBD1. Sequencing was carried out using peripheral blood. The clonotype originates from a man older than 75 with active COVID-19. CDR3 sequence: CASSQDRDRLNGYTF. The CDR3, as DNA: TGTGCCAGCAGCCAAGACCGGGACAGGCTTAATGGCTACACCTTC.